Detailed here is one T cell receptor (beta chain). It was at deep level that the assay was run. Repertoires were generated with immunoSEQ multiplex PCR, while TCRdb's copy carries only in-frame clones and drops some. The table lists roughly 1.5 million clones, roughly 98% of them singletons, with about 0.45% in the top ten. The source of the sample is a study of shared clonotypes between healthy human individuals. This CDR3 is 14 amino acids long. J gave up 4 bases and V 5 bases, and 6 bases lay outside the gene matches. In germline, CDR1 is SGHNT, CDR2 YYREEE (reference sequence). Adult donors, all healthy and HIV-negative, had no recent acute infections or vaccinations.

Material: naive CD4+ T cells sorted from blood. Subset defined: CD45RA+ positively selected. V is TRBV5-4 and J is TRBJ2-7; 10 nucleotides align to TRBD1. The receptor was derived from a young man in good health. This CDR3 is CASRDGTGVYEQYF. In DNA form, the CDR3 reads TGTGCCAGCAGGGACGGGACAGGGGTTTACGAGCAGTACTTC.